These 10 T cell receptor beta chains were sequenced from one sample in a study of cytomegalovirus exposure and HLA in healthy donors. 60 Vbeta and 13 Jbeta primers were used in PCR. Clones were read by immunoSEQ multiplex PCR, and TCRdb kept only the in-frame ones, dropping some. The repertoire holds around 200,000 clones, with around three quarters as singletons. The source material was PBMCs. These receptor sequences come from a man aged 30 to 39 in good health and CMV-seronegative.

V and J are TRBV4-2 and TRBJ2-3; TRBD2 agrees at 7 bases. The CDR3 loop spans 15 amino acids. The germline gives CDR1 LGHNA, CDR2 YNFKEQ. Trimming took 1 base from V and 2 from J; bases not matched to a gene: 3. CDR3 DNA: TGTGCCAGCAGCCAAGTTCTAGCGGACACAGATACGCAGTATTTT. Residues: CASSQVLADTDTQYF.

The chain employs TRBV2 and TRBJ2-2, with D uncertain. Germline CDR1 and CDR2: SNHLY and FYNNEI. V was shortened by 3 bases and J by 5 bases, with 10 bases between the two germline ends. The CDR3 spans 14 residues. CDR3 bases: TGTGCCAGCAGTGACCTCCCTAGTACCGGGGAGCTGTTTTTT. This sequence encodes CASSDLPSTGELFF.

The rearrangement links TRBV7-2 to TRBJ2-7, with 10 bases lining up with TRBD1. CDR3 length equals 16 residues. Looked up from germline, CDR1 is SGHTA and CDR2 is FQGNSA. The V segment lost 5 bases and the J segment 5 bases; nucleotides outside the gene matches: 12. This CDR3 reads CASSLTPGQGSHEQYF. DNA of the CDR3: TGTGCCAGCAGCCTAACCCCGGGACAGGGGTCCCACGAGCAGTACTTC.

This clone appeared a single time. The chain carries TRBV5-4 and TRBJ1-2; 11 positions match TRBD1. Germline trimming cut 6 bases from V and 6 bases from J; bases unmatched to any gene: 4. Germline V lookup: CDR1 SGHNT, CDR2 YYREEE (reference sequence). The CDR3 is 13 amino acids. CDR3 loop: CASTGTGGDGYTF. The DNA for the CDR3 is TGTGCCAGCACCGGGACAGGGGGAGATGGCTACACCTTC.

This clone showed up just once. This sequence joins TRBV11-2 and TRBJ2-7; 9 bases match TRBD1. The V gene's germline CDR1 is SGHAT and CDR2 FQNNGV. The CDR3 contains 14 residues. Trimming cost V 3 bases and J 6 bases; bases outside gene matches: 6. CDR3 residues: CASSLDRGRGEQYF. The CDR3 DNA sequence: TGTGCCAGCAGCTTGGACAGGGGACGCGGCGAGCAGTACTTC.

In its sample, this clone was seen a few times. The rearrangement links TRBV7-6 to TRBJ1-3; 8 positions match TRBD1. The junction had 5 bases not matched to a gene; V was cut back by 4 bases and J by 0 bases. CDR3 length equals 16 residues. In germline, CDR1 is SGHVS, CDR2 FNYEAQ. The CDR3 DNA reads TGTGCCAGCAGCTGGGGGACAGGCCCCTCTGGAAACACCATATATTTT. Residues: CASSWGTGPSGNTIYF.

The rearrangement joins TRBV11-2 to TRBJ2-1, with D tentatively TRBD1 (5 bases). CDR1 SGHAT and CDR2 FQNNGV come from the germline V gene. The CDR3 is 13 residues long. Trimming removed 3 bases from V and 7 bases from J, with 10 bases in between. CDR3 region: CASSFQGRNEQFF. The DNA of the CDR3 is TGTGCCAGCAGCTTCCAGGGTAGAAATGAGCAGTTCTTC.

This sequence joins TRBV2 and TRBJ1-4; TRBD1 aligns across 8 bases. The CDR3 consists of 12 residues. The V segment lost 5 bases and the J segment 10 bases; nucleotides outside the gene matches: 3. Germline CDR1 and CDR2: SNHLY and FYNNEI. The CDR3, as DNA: TGTGCCAGCAGTTCACAGGGGGGAAAACTGTTTTTT. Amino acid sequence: CASSSQGGKLFF.

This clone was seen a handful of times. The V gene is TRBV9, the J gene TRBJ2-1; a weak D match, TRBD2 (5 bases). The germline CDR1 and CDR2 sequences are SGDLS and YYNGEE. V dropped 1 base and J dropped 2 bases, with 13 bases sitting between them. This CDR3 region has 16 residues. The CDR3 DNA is TGTGCCAGCAGCGTACCCGATTCTAGCCCCTACAATGAGCAGTTCTTC. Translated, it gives CASSVPDSSPYNEQFF.

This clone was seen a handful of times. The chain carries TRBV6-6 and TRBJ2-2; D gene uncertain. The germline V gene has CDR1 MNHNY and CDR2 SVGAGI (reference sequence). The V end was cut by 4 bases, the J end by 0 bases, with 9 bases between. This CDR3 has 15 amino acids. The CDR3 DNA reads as TGTGCCAGCAGTTCCCCGAGTCCGAACACCGGGGAGCTGTTTTTT. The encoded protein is CASSSPSPNTGELFF.